The 30 T cell receptor beta chains below come from one sample, sequenced in a study of neoadjuvant nivolumab and ipilimumab in lung cancer. The method was immunoSEQ multiplex PCR; TCRdb's version includes in-frame clones alone and lacks a portion of them. The profile shows 30,000 to 35,000 clones, roughly 90% of them singletons. Sequenced material: peripheral blood, taken after neoadjuvant nivolumab, alone or with ipilimumab, at or shortly before surgery. The receptors originated from an adult with non-small cell lung cancer.

The chain has TRBV6-5 and TRBJ2-3, with D uncertain. The CDR3 is made up of 12 amino acids. CDR1 is MNHEY, CDR2 SVGAGI, per germline. Trimming pared 8 bases from V and 5 bases from J, leaving 11 bases between. The CDR3 nucleotides are TGTGCCAGCGGCCTAATATTAGATACGCAGTATTTT. Translating gives CASGLILDTQYF.

This clone occurred once. An end of the junction differs from the germline gene, which may be a read error. J is TRBJ2-7 and V is TRBV15, with D tentatively TRBD1 or TRBD2 (5 bases each). The CDR3 loop spans 12 amino acids. Germline CDR1 LNHNV, CDR2 YYDKDF (reference sequence). CDR3 amino acids: CATSTSNWGFNF. The CDR3 bases are TGTGCCACCAGCACATCCAACTGGGGGTTTAACTTC.

CDR3 coding DNA: TGTGCCAGCAGCCCTAGGACCATAACCACCGAGCAGTACTTC. Protein product: CASSPRTITTEQYF. J is TRBJ2-7 and V is TRBV9; D ambiguous. CDR3 length: 14 residues. Germline CDR1 is SGDLS and CDR2 is YYNGEE. The ends were cut back, 4 bases at V and 6 bases at J, with 17 bases in the middle.

The rearrangement links TRBV18 to TRBJ2-7, with 9 bases identical to TRBD1. Trimming at V came to 3 bases and at J to 6 bases, leaving 6 bases not matched to a gene. CDR1 and CDR2 from the germline V gene are KGHSH and LQKENI. The CDR3 spans 14 residues. The CDR3 sequence is CASSPDRGWAEQYF. As DNA, the CDR3 is TGTGCCAGCTCACCCGACAGGGGGTGGGCCGAGCAGTACTTC.

The gene calls are TRBV6-5 and TRBJ1-2; the D gene is possibly TRBD1 (6 bases). In germline, CDR1 is MNHEY, CDR2 SVGAGI. The CDR3 has 15 amino acids. V gave up 4 bases and J gave up 0 bases, with 12 bases separating them. The CDR3 region is CASSFRDITNYGYTF. CDR3 coding DNA: TGTGCCAGCAGTTTCCGGGACATAACTAACTATGGCTACACCTTC.

This chain links TRBV18 with TRBJ1-5; D gene unclear. The germline V and J ends were trimmed by 3 bases and 3 bases, with 6 bases remaining between them. The CDR3 consists of 13 residues. Per the germline V gene, CDR1 is KGHSH and CDR2 is LQKENI. CDR3 region: CASSPDNNQPQHF. Written as DNA, the CDR3 is TGTGCCAGCTCACCCGACAACAATCAGCCCCAGCATTTT.

The CDR3 region has the DNA TGTGCCAGCAGCTTAGCGGGTCCAGGCGATGAGCAGTTCTTC. Protein product: CASSLAGPGDEQFF. The chain has TRBV7-9 and TRBJ2-1; D gene uncertain. The germline gives CDR1 SEHNR, CDR2 FQNEAQ (reference sequence). Between the trimmed V and J ends, which lost 0 bases and 8 bases, there was a span of 11 bases. The CDR3 runs 14 residues.

This clone was seen a single time. The gene calls are TRBV5-4 and TRBJ2-2; D uncertain. The V end was cut by 1 base, the J end by 3 bases, with 4 bases between. This CDR3 is built from 13 residues. CDR1 and CDR2 from the germline V gene are SGHNT and YYREEE (reference sequence). CDR3 nucleotide sequence: TGTGCCAGCAGCTTGCAAGACACCGGGGAGCTGTTTTTT. It specifies CASSLQDTGELFF.

The V and J genes are TRBV5-5 and TRBJ2-1, with D perhaps TRBD1 or TRBD2 (5 bases each). Trimming shortened V by 6 bases and J by 5 bases, and 15 bases separated the two germline ends. This CDR3 has 14 amino acids. In germline, CDR1 is SGHKS, CDR2 YYEKEE (reference sequence). CDR3 residues: CASTLGPLDNEQFF. In DNA form, the CDR3 reads TGTGCCAGCACCCTGGGACCCTTGGACAATGAGCAGTTCTTC.

V is TRBV14 and J is TRBJ2-2; 7 nucleotides align to TRBD1. The V segment lost 4 bases and the J segment 8 bases; nucleotides outside the gene matches: 13. Germline assignment: CDR1 SGHDN and CDR2 FVKESK. The CDR3 covers 16 residues. CDR3 sequence (DNA): TGTGCCAGCAGCCGCTTCGGGACAGAGCCGATGGGGGAGCTGTTTTTT. Protein: CASSRFGTEPMGELFF.

The chain recombines TRBV6-5 with TRBJ1-1; TRBD1 agrees at 7 bases. CDR3 size: 15 residues. Germline CDR1 reads MNHEY; CDR2 reads SVGAGI. V lost 0 bases, J lost 4 bases, and 5 bases stayed unmatched. The chain's CDR3 is CASSYSGGGGTEAFF. Here the CDR3 DNA reads TGTGCCAGCAGTTACTCAGGGGGCGGTGGCACTGAAGCTTTCTTT.

A note on this clone: The same CDR3 arises from other DNA sequences in this sample as well. This chain joins TRBV29-1 and TRBJ1-1; TRBD1 matches 7 bases. Trimming at V came to 5 bases and at J to 3 bases, leaving 3 bases not matched to a gene. The CDR3 runs 12 residues. CDR1 and CDR2 from the germline V gene are SQVTM and ANQGSEA. This chain's CDR3 is CSVRQGDTEAFF. CDR3 in DNA: TGCAGCGTTCGACAGGGCGACACTGAAGCTTTCTTT.

As for this clone: This specimen includes other DNA sequences encoding the same CDR3. The rearrangement links TRBV10-3 to TRBJ2-1; D is uncertain. This CDR3 spans 12 amino acids. Deletions cut 3 bases from V and 5 bases from J, with 5 bases between. From germline, CDR1 is ENHRY and CDR2 SYGVKD. This CDR3 reads CAISEEHNEQFF. The CDR3 nucleotides read TGTGCCATCAGTGAAGAGCACAATGAGCAGTTCTTC.

The chain carries TRBV5-1 and TRBJ2-3; D may be TRBD1 (6 bases). Trimming took 5 bases from V and 7 from J, leaving 23 bases between them. Germline-derived CDR1 and CDR2 are SGHRS and YFSETQ. The CDR3 sequence is 16 residues long. CDR3 sequence reads: CASRGYRDTHPNTQYF. The DNA for the CDR3 is TGCGCCAGCAGGGGATACCGGGACACCCATCCAAATACGCAGTATTTT. Full variable domain (missing parts from reference TRBV5-1 and TRBJ2-3): KAGVTQTPRYLIKTRGQQVTLSCSPISGHRSVSWYQQTPGQGLQFLFEYFSETQRNKGNFPGRFSGRQFSNSRSEMNVSTLELGDSALYLCASRGYRDTHPNTQYFGPGTRLTVL.

V is TRBV6-1 and J is TRBJ2-7; D might be TRBD2 (6 bases). V lost 4 bases and J 0 bases, leaving 16 bases between the germline ends. In germline, CDR1 is MNHNS, CDR2 SASEGT. The CDR3 loop spans 16 amino acids. The DNA of the CDR3 is TGTGCCAGCAGTGGTTCGCGCGGGATAAGCTCCTACGAGCAGTACTTC. It encodes CASSGSRGISSYEQYF.

This chain connects TRBV5-1 to TRBJ2-1, with D unresolved. The germline gives CDR1 SGHRS, CDR2 YFSETQ. The CDR3 runs 14 residues. The germline V and J ends were trimmed by 4 bases and 1 base, with 9 bases remaining between them. CDR3: CASSPQESYNEQFF. CDR3 coding DNA: TGCGCCAGCAGCCCGCAGGAGTCCTACAATGAGCAGTTCTTC.

This clone was counted once. The V call is TRBV6-6, the J call TRBJ2-7; 7 bases line up with TRBD1. V was clipped by 5 bases and J by 5 bases; unmatched bases: 6. Germline lookup yields CDR1 MNHNY and CDR2 SVGAGI (reference sequence). The CDR3 length is 13 residues. CDR3 residues: CASSITGVHEQYF. CDR3 coding DNA: TGTGCCAGCAGTATCACAGGGGTCCACGAGCAGTACTTC.

V and J are TRBV5-1 and TRBJ1-2; the match to TRBD1 covers 8 bases. Germline lookup yields CDR1 SGHRS and CDR2 YFSETQ. The V segment lost 4 bases and the J segment 6 bases; nucleotides outside the gene matches: 14. The CDR3 consists of 16 residues. The CDR3 bases are TGCGCCAGCAGCGGAAACTCAGGGGGCGTTAGAGATGGCTACACCTTC. Translated: CASSGNSGGVRDGYTF.

The chain combines TRBV12-5 with TRBJ1-1; no clear D. Trimming took 7 bases from V and 11 from J, leaving 11 bases between them. CDR1 is LGHNT and CDR2 is FRNRAP in the germline V gene. This CDR3 is 10 amino acids long. The CDR3 is CASAPGRAFF. The CDR3 DNA reads TGTGCTAGTGCCCCGGGAAGGGCTTTCTTT. Combining the CDR3 with reference TRBV12-5 and TRBJ1-1 gives the whole variable domain DARVTQTPRHKVTEMGQEVTMRCQPILGHNTVFWYRQTMMQGLELLAYFRNRAPLDDSGMPKDRFSAEMPDATLATLKIQPSEPRDSAVYFCASAPGRAFFGQGTRLTVV.

This chain joins TRBV28 and TRBJ2-7, with 7 bases identical to TRBD1. V dropped 5 bases and J dropped 7; count of bases not matched to a gene: 11. The CDR3 sequence is 14 residues long. Germline loops: CDR1 MDHEN, CDR2 SYDVKM. CDR3 region: CASSPPFDRDEQYF. CDR3 coding DNA: TGTGCCAGCAGTCCTCCCTTCGACAGGGATGAGCAGTACTTC.

This rearrangement joins TRBV14 to TRBJ1-2; D gene uncertain. The CDR3 runs 13 residues. V shed 5 bases and J shed 8 bases, with 15 bases lying between them. Germline values: CDR1 SGHDN, CDR2 FVKESK. CDR3 nucleotide sequence: TGTGCCAGCAGCTCAACTAGGAATGGGGGCTACACCTTC. Translated, it gives CASSSTRNGGYTF.

The chain uses TRBV6-1 and TRBJ1-2, with a weak D call TRBD1 (5 bases). Trimming left V 1 base short and J 2 bases short, with 8 bases between. The germline gives CDR1 MNHNS, CDR2 SASEGT. CDR3 size: 14 residues. This chain's CDR3 is CASSEEGINYGYTF. The CDR3 DNA is TGTGCCAGCAGTGAAGAGGGGATCAACTATGGCTACACCTTC.

V gene TRBV11-2 combines with J gene TRBJ2-3, with TRBD2 matching 11 bases. The CDR3 runs to 19 residues. Germline trimming cut 5 bases from V and 4 bases from J; bases unmatched to any gene: 17. Germline CDR1 reads SGHAT; CDR2 reads FQNNGV. CDR3: CASSTIRASGRRGPDTQYF. CDR3 coding DNA: TGTGCCAGCAGCACAATCAGGGCTAGCGGGAGGCGAGGCCCAGATACGCAGTATTTT.

This sequence joins TRBV28 and TRBJ1-1, with D maybe TRBD1 (6 bases). Germline assignment: CDR1 MDHEN and CDR2 SYDVKM. The CDR3 loop spans 15 amino acids. The ends were cut back, 3 bases at V and 1 base at J, with 12 bases in the middle. CDR3 in amino acids: CASSFFVQGNTEAFF. CDR3 DNA sequence: TGTGCCAGCAGTTTTTTCGTACAGGGGAACACTGAAGCTTTCTTT.

This clone was recorded once. The genes are TRBV5-1 and TRBJ2-3, with D possibly matching TRBD2 (7 bases). Trimming shortened V by 7 bases and J by 2 bases, and 17 bases separated the two germline ends. Germline-derived CDR1 and CDR2 are SGHRS and YFSETQ. The CDR3 length is 15 residues. CDR3 sequence: CASRKGDYPTDTQYF. The DNA for the CDR3 is TGCGCCAGCCGAAAGGGGGACTACCCCACAGATACGCAGTATTTT.

The J gene is TRBJ1-3, the V gene TRBV4-1; a possible D gene is TRBD1 (5 bases). Germline loops: CDR1 MGHRA, CDR2 YSYEKL. The CDR3 runs to 17 residues. Between the trimmed V and J ends, which lost 0 bases and 3 bases, there was a span of 15 bases. For the CDR3, the DNA is TGCGCCAGCAGCCAAGAAGCGGGGGGGTTCGGTGGAAACACCATATATTTT. Translation: CASSQEAGGFGGNTIYF.

The chain links TRBV11-2 to TRBJ1-2, with 8 bases identical to TRBD1. The CDR3 runs to 15 residues. Unmatched junction bases numbered 6, after V lost 1 base and J lost 5 bases. From germline, CDR1 is SGHAT and CDR2 FQNNGV. CDR3: CASSLGGQGRYGYTF. CDR3 DNA sequence: TGTGCCAGCAGCTTAGGAGGACAGGGAAGATATGGCTACACCTTC.

The V and J genes are TRBV11-2 and TRBJ2-2; 9 positions agree with TRBD2. The V segment lost 5 bases and the J segment 6 bases; nucleotides outside the gene matches: 7. Germline-derived CDR1 and CDR2 are SGHAT and FQNNGV. CDR3 size: 15 residues. CDR3 coding DNA: TGTGCCAGCAGCCCCTTTGCGGGAGGGGCCGGGGAGCTGTTTTTT. It yields the protein CASSPFAGGAGELFF.

This chain links TRBV5-1 with TRBJ2-1; 7 bases agree with TRBD1. Trimming at V came to 4 bases and at J to 7 bases, leaving 2 bases not matched to a gene. Germline lookup yields CDR1 SGHRS and CDR2 YFSETQ. The CDR3 runs 12 residues. The CDR3 region is CASSEQGNEQFF. CDR3 sequence (DNA): TGCGCCAGCAGCGAACAGGGGAATGAGCAGTTCTTC.

CDR3 nucleotide sequence: TGCGCCAGCAGCTGGGGACAGGGGGAGTACGAGCAGTACTTC. Amino acid sequence: CASSWGQGEYEQYF. The genes are TRBV5-1 and TRBJ2-7, with 11 bases aligning to TRBD1. Germline-derived CDR1 and CDR2 are SGHRS and YFSETQ. The J segment lost 4 bases and the V segment lost 3 bases, leaving 3 bases of the junction unmatched. The CDR3 has 14 residues.